This T cell receptor beta chain stems from a study of cytomegalovirus exposure and HLA in healthy donors. Looking at the study overall: Genotyping showed around four fifths of roughly 390 donors falling in the Caucasian-associated ancestry cluster.

Study-level results: The authors later found TCR association rates varying by HLA locus, with DRB1 most and HLA-C fewest. The authors listed 180 or so TCR beta chains as cytomegalovirus-associated. In a later analysis, a missense DCLRE1C variant was linked to TCR beta V- and J-gene trimming.

PCR used 60 Vbeta primers and 13 Jbeta primers. TCRdb keeps only in-frame clones here, not all; method: immunoSEQ multiplex PCR. This sample has about 200,000 clones; roughly four fifths occur once, and the top ten carry roughly 0.098%. The V gene's germline CDR1 is SNHLY and CDR2 FYNNEI. V was shortened by 3 bases and J by 0 bases, with 6 bases between the two germline ends. The CDR3 covers 13 residues. To note about this clone: Its antigen is still unknown.

The chain carries TRBV2 and TRBJ2-7; no definite D call. Sequences were obtained from PBMCs. The sequence was obtained from a boy between 2 and 10 years old in good health and CMV-seronegative. In DNA form, the CDR3 reads TGTGCCAGCAGTGAGGGCTTCTCCTACGAGCAGTACTTC. As protein: CASSEGFSYEQYF.